Listed below are T cell receptor beta chains from one sample, sequenced in a study of cytomegalovirus exposure and HLA in healthy donors. The repertoire was sequenced with immunoSEQ multiplex PCR; TCRdb's copy has only in-frame clones and lacks some. The table shows 90,000 to 140,000 clones, with over 80% occurring only once. The sample comprised PBMCs. These receptor sequences come from a man in his thirties or forties in good health and CMV-seropositive. Each CDR3 is given with its conserved first and last residue. The order of the fields is D gene, J gene, clone size, V gene, CDR3 protein, CDR3 DNA. A D gene is named only where the DNA matches it firmly. Expanded clones are given a class, and other clones once, few, many or no size at all.

. | TRBJ2-7 | . | TRBV7-9 | CASSLARVPSEQYF | TGTGCCAGCAGCTTAGCCCGGGTTCCCTCCGAGCAGTACTTC
. | TRBJ1-5 | . | TRBV4-1 | CASSLIPQRTQHF | TGCGCCAGCAGCCTCATTCCCCAGCGGACCCAGCATTTT
TRBD2 | TRBJ2-1 | . | TRBV2 | CASTQGLAGGNEQFF | TGTGCCAGCACCCAGGGACTAGCGGGGGGTAATGAGCAGTTCTTC
TRBD2 | TRBJ2-5 | . | TRBV7-9 | CASSLGASGGRVTQYF | TGTGCCAGCAGCTTAGGCGCCAGCGGGGGCCGGGTGACCCAGTACTTC
TRBD2 | TRBJ2-5 | few | TRBV28 | CASSGGGAGQETQYF | TGTGCCAGCAGTGGCGGGGGGGCCGGCCAAGAGACCCAGTACTTC
. | TRBJ2-7 | . | TRBV27 | CASSTGRAYEQYF | TGTGCCAGCAGCACAGGGCGAGCCTACGAGCAGTACTTC
TRBD2 | TRBJ2-1 | . | TRBV4-1 | CASSHSGTSGTNNEQFF | TGCGCCAGCAGCCACTCCGGGACTAGCGGGACCAACAATGAGCAGTTCTTC
TRBD2 | TRBJ2-7 | . | TRBV7-2 | CASSFLGTSGYEQYF | TGTGCCAGCAGCTTTTTAGGGACTAGCGGCTACGAGCAGTACTTC
TRBD2 | TRBJ2-3 | . | TRBV13 | CASSLGLAGYSTDTQYF | TGTGCCAGCAGCTTAGGGCTAGCGGGGTACAGCACAGATACGCAGTATTTT
. | TRBJ2-3 | . | TRBV2 | CASSESSPGDTQYF | TGTGCCAGCAGTGAAAGTTCACCGGGAGATACGCAGTATTTT
. | TRBJ1-3 | . | TRBV7-3 | CASDGNSRQSGNTIYF | TGTGCCAGCGACGGAAACAGCCGACAATCTGGAAACACCATATATTTT
. | TRBJ2-7 | few | TRBV30 | CAWSHGGSSYEQYF | TGTGCCTGGAGTCACGGGGGTAGCTCCTACGAGCAGTACTTC
. | TRBJ2-3 | . | TRBV30 | CAWSVHRADTQYF | TGTGCCTGGAGTGTACACAGGGCAGATACGCAGTATTTT
. | TRBJ2-7 | . | TRBV29-1 | CSVLGYEQYF | TGCAGCGTTCTTGGTTACGAGCAGTACTTC
TRBD2 | TRBJ2-5 | . | TRBV28 | CASSLGPAGEQTQYF | TGTGCCAGCAGTTTAGGGCCAGCGGGGGAGCAGACCCAGTACTTC
TRBD1 | TRBJ2-4 | . | TRBV4-1 | CASSLPWGNLNRGPQKNIQYF | TGCGCTAGCAGCCTCCCCTGGGGGAACCTGAACAGGGGCCCTCAGAAAAACATTCAGTACTTC
TRBD1 | TRBJ1-2 | . | TRBV7-2 | CASSSDAGTGGANGYTF | TGTGCCAGCAGCTCCGACGCCGGGACAGGGGGCGCTAATGGCTACACCTTC
TRBD1 | TRBJ2-2 | . | TRBV5-1 | CASSLEWTGVTGELFF | TGCGCCAGCAGCTTGGAATGGACAGGGGTCACCGGGGAGCTGTTTTTT
TRBD1 | TRBJ2-5 | . | TRBV9 | CASSTGGIGTGMTQYF | TGTGCCAGCAGCACAGGGGGGATAGGGACAGGGATGACCCAGTACTTC
. | TRBJ1-1 | . | TRBV30 | CAWTAPGPMNTEAFF | TGTGCCTGGACCGCCCCTGGGCCCATGAACACTGAAGCTTTCTTT
. | TRBJ1-2 | few | TRBV2 | CASSEALGLLRRGYTF | TGTGCCAGCAGTGAAGCGCTAGGACTGTTGAGGCGGGGCTACACCTTC
TRBD1 | TRBJ1-1 | . | TRBV30 | CAWRQGGRNTEAFF | TGTGCCTGGAGGCAGGGGGGACGGAACACTGAAGCTTTCTTT
. | TRBJ1-2 | . | TRBV6-1 | CASSIQGTDGYTF | TGTGCCAGCAGTATCCAGGGCACGGATGGCTACACCTTC
TRBD2 | TRBJ2-5 | . | TRBV5-6 | CASSSGGAGETQYF | TGTGCCAGCAGCAGCGGGGGGGCCGGGGAGACCCAGTACTTC
TRBD1 | TRBJ2-7 | . | TRBV2 | CASSPGQVTYEQYF | TGTGCCAGCAGTCCGGGACAGGTCACCTACGAGCAGTACTTC
. | TRBJ1-2 | once | TRBV7-9 | CSSSLGIYGYTF | TGTTCCAGCAGCTTGGGCATCTATGGCTACACCTTC
. | TRBJ1-2 | . | TRBV7-2 | CASSSGTIYGYTF | TGTGCCAGCAGCTCCGGGACAATCTATGGCTACACCTTC
TRBD1 | TRBJ1-4 | . | TRBV6-1 | CASSVLDRANEKLFF | TGTGCCAGCAGTGTGCTGGACAGGGCTAATGAAAAACTGTTTTTT
. | TRBJ2-2 | . | TRBV28 | CASSATGNTGELFF | TGTGCCAGCAGCGCGACAGGGAACACCGGGGAGCTGTTTTTT
. | TRBJ1-5 | . | TRBV6-1 | CASSEAIYQPQHF | TGTGCCAGCAGTGAAGCCATTTATCAGCCCCAGCATTTT
. | TRBJ1-1 | . | TRBV5-1 | CASSLGQGYNTEAFF | TGCGCCAGCAGCTTGGGGCAGGGCTATAACACTGAAGCTTTCTTT
TRBD1 | TRBJ1-1 | . | TRBV5-8 | CASSDRTGINTEALF | TGTGCCAGCAGCGACCGGACAGGGATCAACACTGAAGCTTTGTTT
TRBD1 | TRBJ1-4 | . | TRBV5-1 | CASSGDRDVGEKLFF | TGCGCCAGCAGCGGAGACAGGGACGTTGGTGAAAAACTGTTTTTT
TRBD2 | TRBJ2-1 | . | TRBV7-9 | CASSLTSGFYNEQFF | TGTGCCAGCAGCTTAACTAGCGGATTTTACAATGAGCAGTTCTTC
. | TRBJ2-7 | . | TRBV10-3 | CAISNTGQSHEQYF | TGTGCCATCAGTAATACCGGACAGTCCCACGAGCAGTACTTC
TRBD1 | TRBJ2-2 | . | TRBV15 | CATSIPPAGTGNTGELFF | TGTGCCACCAGCATCCCACCCGCCGGGACAGGGAACACCGGGGAGCTGTTTTTT
. | TRBJ2-5 | few | TRBV15 | CATSRSRLEETQYF | TGTGCCACCAGCAGAAGTAGACTCGAAGAGACCCAGTACTTC
TRBD1 | TRBJ2-7 | . | TRBV9 | CASSSQTGASYEQYF | TGTGCCAGCAGCAGCCAGACAGGGGCCTCCTACGAGCAGTACTTC
TRBD1 | TRBJ1-1 | . | TRBV29-1 | CSVSPGGTEAFF | TGCAGCGTAAGCCCAGGGGGAACTGAAGCTTTCTTT
. | TRBJ2-7 | . | TRBV2 | CASSERGYEQYF | TGTGCCAGCAGTGAGCGGGGTTACGAGCAGTACTTC
TRBD1 | TRBJ2-7 | . | TRBV9 | CASSAPGTGDGEQYF | TGTGCCAGCAGCGCTCCCGGGACAGGGGACGGCGAGCAGTACTTC
TRBD1 | TRBJ1-6 | . | TRBV7-2 | CASSFTGTGASPLHF | TGTGCCAGCAGCTTTACCGGGACAGGGGCTTCACCCCTCCACTTT
. | TRBJ1-2 | . | TRBV7-6 | CASSLPRGGDYGYTF | TGTGCCAGCAGCCTTCCCCGGGGAGGGGACTATGGCTACACCTTC
. | TRBJ2-7 | once | TRBV6-6 | CASSLLADAYEQYF | TGTGCCAGCAGTTTGTTAGCGGATGCCTACGAGCAGTACTTC
. | TRBJ1-2 | few | TRBV20-1 | CSANRDGYTF | TGCAGTGCTAACAGGGATGGCTACACCTTC
. | TRBJ2-2 | . | TRBV6-1 | CASSEWQLRRSANTGELFF | TGTGCCAGCAGTGAATGGCAATTACGGAGATCCGCAAACACCGGGGAGCTGTTTTTT
TRBD1 | TRBJ1-2 | . | TRBV2 | CASSAQGAGGYSGYTF | TGTGCCAGCAGTGCCCAAGGGGCAGGGGGATACAGTGGCTACACCTTC
TRBD2 | TRBJ2-7 | . | TRBV5-1 | CASSLAGVINYEQYF | TGCGCCAGCAGCTTAGCGGGGGTTATCAACTACGAGCAGTACTTC